These 30 T cell receptor beta chains share one sample of origin, sequenced in a study of shared clonotypes between healthy human individuals. TCRdb keeps only in-frame clones here, not all; method: immunoSEQ multiplex PCR. The sample gives about a million clones, roughly 77% of which show up once; 0.85% to 1% is in the top ten. The sequenced sample consisted of memory CD4+ T cells from PBMCs. The subset: CD45RA-negative fraction. These TCRs come from a man between 18 and 35 years old in good health. Some clones in this sample may be carry-over from other donors' samples.

V gene TRBV19 combines with J gene TRBJ1-1; TRBD1 is a possible D gene (5 bases). Germline V gene sequence: CDR1 LNHDA, CDR2 SQIVND (reference sequence). V was cut by 3 bases and J by 7 bases, with 12 bases left in between. This CDR3 contains 13 residues. This CDR3 reads CASSIRAGLEAFF. The CDR3 nucleotides are TGTGCCAGTAGTATCAGGGCAGGGCTTGAAGCTTTCTTT.

This clone appeared a few times. V usage is TRBV18 and J usage is TRBJ1-1, with 9 bases lining up with TRBD1. Germline values: CDR1 KGHSH, CDR2 LQKENI. V was pared by 3 bases and J by 12 bases, with 8 bases of the junction left unmatched. This CDR3 has 13 amino acids. The CDR3: CASSPTGGLEPFF. CDR3 bases: TGTGCCAGCTCACCGACAGGGGGTCTTGAGCCTTTCTTT.

About this clone: Only one base separates this from a far larger clonotype, so it likely reflects a read error. No conserved phenylalanine or tryptophan ends this CDR3, so it is likely a read error. The chain joins TRBV6-5 to TRBJ1-2; 7 bases are a match to TRBD1. V dropped 6 bases and J dropped 1; count of bases not matched to a gene: 5. This CDR3 is built from 14 residues. Germline assignment: CDR1 MNHEY and CDR2 SVGAGI. For the CDR3, the DNA is TGTGCCAGCAGCACCACAGGGGTTAACTATGGCTACACCCTC. This translates into CASSTTGVNYGYTL.

V and J are TRBV4-1 and TRBJ2-1; D is possibly TRBD2 (6 bases). The germline V and J ends were trimmed by 5 bases and 7 bases, with 9 bases remaining between them. The germline gives CDR1 MGHRA, CDR2 YSYEKL. The CDR3 is 12 residues long. In DNA form, the CDR3 reads TGCGCCAGCAGCAACCGGGGGAATGAGCAGTTCTTC. Translating gives CASSNRGNEQFF.

The chain couples TRBV4-1 to TRBJ2-2, with 7 bases identical to TRBD2. Trimming took 4 bases from V and 5 from J; bases not matched to a gene: 10. Germline lookup yields CDR1 MGHRA and CDR2 YSYEKL. The CDR3 sequence is 16 residues long. The CDR3 is CASSPRGGRGTGELFF. CDR3 bases: TGCGCCAGCAGCCCCCGGGGCGGGAGAGGGACCGGGGAGCTGTTTTTT.

The chain is built from TRBV30 and TRBJ1-5; possible D gene TRBD1, 6 bases. Trimming left V 4 bases short and J 0 bases short, with 13 bases between. This CDR3 comprises 15 residues. Per germline, CDR1 GTSNPN and CDR2 SVGIG (reference sequence). CDR3 in DNA: TGTGCCTGGAATACAGGGAACCCTAGCAATCAGCCCCAGCATTTT. Translation: CAWNTGNPSNQPQHF.

The chain has TRBV6-1 and TRBJ2-7, with 10 bases matching TRBD2. V lost 10 bases to trimming and J lost 0 bases; unmatched junction nucleotides: 6. Germline CDR1 is MNHNS and CDR2 is SASEGT. This CDR3 contains 14 residues. This chain's CDR3 is CATTSGADSYEQYF. The CDR3 coding sequence is TGTGCCACAACTAGCGGGGCTGACTCCTACGAGCAGTACTTC.

The V gene is TRBV9, the J gene TRBJ2-7, with 8 nucleotides matching TRBD2. J was trimmed by 3 bases and V by 3 bases; bases with no gene match: 14. The CDR3 is 17 amino acids. Germline V CDR1 and CDR2: SGDLS, YYNGEE. This CDR3 reads CASSGDTGLGDGYEQYF. CDR3 coding DNA: TGTGCCAGCAGCGGTGATACGGGACTAGGCGACGGCTACGAGCAGTACTTC.

The chain combines TRBV4-2 with TRBJ2-1; D may be TRBD2 (5 bases). V was clipped by 0 bases and J by 8 bases, with 11 bases between them. This CDR3 contains 14 residues. Germline assignment: CDR1 LGHNA and CDR2 YNFKEQ. CDR3 in DNA: TGTGCCAGCAGCCAAGAACTTAGCGCCGATGAGCAGTTCTTC. Its protein is CASSQELSADEQFF.

The V and J genes are TRBV6-1 and TRBJ1-2; TRBD1 might be the D (5 bases). Per the germline V gene, CDR1 is MNHNS and CDR2 is SASEGT. The CDR3 is 14 residues long. V lost 3 bases and J 2 bases, leaving 10 bases between the germline ends. Here the CDR3 DNA reads TGTGCCAGCAGTGAGGCGGGGCAGAACTATGGCTACACCTTC. This encodes CASSEAGQNYGYTF.

The rearrangement links TRBV5-6 to TRBJ2-7; D uncertain. Trimming took off 0 bases at V and 3 bases at J, with 10 bases between the two ends. The CDR3 has 14 residues. CDR1 SGHDT and CDR2 YYEEEE come from the germline V gene. The CDR3, as DNA: TGTGCCAGCAGCTTGGGACCGCCTTTCTACGAGCAGTACTTC. Its protein is CASSLGPPFYEQYF. Filled out from reference TRBV5-6 and TRBJ2-7, the complete variable domain reads DAGVTQSPTHLIKTRGQQVTLRCSPKSGHDTVSWYQQALGQGPQFIFQYYEEEERQRGNFPDRFSGHQFPNYSSELNVNALLLGDSALYLCASSLGPPFYEQYFGPGTRLTVT.

The rearrangement links TRBV11-2 to TRBJ2-1; TRBD1 matches 7 bases. The CDR3 extends over 13 amino acids. Looked up from germline, CDR1 is SGHAT and CDR2 is FQNNGV. The V and J ends lost 5 bases and 7 bases, in that order; junction bases with no gene match: 5. DNA for the CDR3: TGTGCCAGCAGCATCGGGACAGCTAATGAGCAGTTCTTC. It encodes CASSIGTANEQFF.

The chain carries TRBV18 and TRBJ2-1; the D gene is possibly TRBD1 (5 bases). The germline V gene encodes CDR1 KGHSH and CDR2 LQKENI. Trimming shortened V by 2 bases and J by 8 bases, and 13 bases separated the two germline ends. This CDR3 has 14 residues. CDR3 DNA sequence: TGTGCCAGCTCACCATTTGCAGGGTCTGATGAGCAGTTCTTC. Its protein product is CASSPFAGSDEQFF.

This rearrangement joins TRBV7-8 to TRBJ1-1; no firm D call. The CDR3 length is 14 residues. The V and J ends lost 1 base and 6 bases respectively, with 12 bases between them. CDR1 SGHVS and CDR2 FQNEAQ come from the germline V gene. CDR3 coding DNA: TGTGCCAGCAGCTTAGATTGGGCGGCCGCTGAAGCTTTCTTT. Translated, it gives CASSLDWAAAEAFF.

The J gene is TRBJ2-7, the V gene TRBV18, with D possibly being TRBD2 (5 bases). Trimming removed 3 bases from V and 1 base from J, with 22 bases in between. In germline, CDR1 is KGHSH, CDR2 LQKENI. The CDR3 is made up of 18 amino acids. The CDR3, as DNA: TGTGCCAGCTCACCGGCGGCACGGGGTGGGCTAGGATCCTACGAGCAGTACTTC. Its protein is CASSPAARGGLGSYEQYF. The variable domain in full, completed from reference TRBV18 and TRBJ2-7, reads NAGVMQNPRHLVRRRGQEARLRCSPMKGHSHVYWYRQLPEEGLKFMVYLQKENIIDESGMPKERFSAEFPKEGPSILRIQQVVRGDSAAYFCASSPAARGGLGSYEQYFGPGTRLTVT.

This chain connects TRBV11-3 to TRBJ2-2; D assignment may be TRBD1 or TRBD2 (7 bases each). The germline V and J ends were trimmed by 6 bases and 6 bases, with 17 bases remaining between them. The CDR3 totals 15 residues. The germline V gene has CDR1 SGHNT and CDR2 YENEEA. CDR3 nucleotides: TGTGCCAGCAGTTCGTCGACAGGGAGGGCCGGGGAGCTGTTTTTT. Protein sequence: CASSSSTGRAGELFF.

Points on this clone: Different DNA sequences within this sample yield the same CDR3. The chain employs TRBV6-1 and TRBJ2-2; 7 bases map to TRBD1. V lost 4 bases, J lost 4 bases, and 3 bases stayed unmatched. CDR1 is MNHNS and CDR2 is SASEGT in the germline V gene. CDR3 length equals 14 residues. This chain's CDR3 is CASSVYRGTGELFF. CDR3 coding DNA: TGTGCCAGCAGTGTATACAGGGGCACCGGGGAGCTGTTTTTT.

The table lists this clone with a count of one. The chain employs TRBV5-6 and TRBJ1-1; TRBD1 agrees at 8 bases. The CDR3 covers 15 residues. Germline-derived CDR1 and CDR2 are SGHDT and YYEEEE. The junction had 8 bases not matched to a gene; V was cut back by 1 base and J by 6 bases. Written as DNA, the CDR3 is TGTGCCAGCAGCTTGCTGGACAGGGATGCGGCTGAAGCTTTCTTT. Translating it yields CASSLLDRDAAEAFF.

The chain has TRBV13 and TRBJ2-5; D is unresolved. The CDR3 extends over 13 amino acids. The V end was cut by 5 bases, the J end by 5 bases, with 12 bases between. Germline loops: CDR1 PRHDT, CDR2 FYEKMQ (reference sequence). The CDR3 here is CASSQTFVETQYF. DNA for the CDR3: TGTGCCAGCAGCCAGACCTTTGTGGAGACCCAGTACTTC.

On this clone: Within the sample, other DNA sequences also encode this same CDR3. The V gene is TRBV18, the J gene TRBJ2-7, with 7 nucleotides matching TRBD1. V dropped 3 bases and J dropped 2; count of bases not matched to a gene: 1. Germline lookup yields CDR1 KGHSH and CDR2 LQKENI. The CDR3 contains 13 residues. The CDR3 sequence: CASSPQGAYEQYF. The DNA of the CDR3 is TGTGCCAGCTCACCGCAGGGGGCCTACGAGCAGTACTTC.

The V call is TRBV7-2, the J call TRBJ1-5, with D hard to call. Trimming removed 1 base at V and 7 bases at J, with 2 bases between. CDR1 SGHTA and CDR2 FQGNSA come from the germline V gene. CDR3 length: 11 amino acids. The CDR3 nucleotides read TGTGCCAGCAGCTTAGGACAGCCCCAGCATTTT. Amino acids: CASSLGQPQHF.

J is TRBJ1-3 and V is TRBV18, with 8 bases aligning to TRBD1. V lost 6 bases, J lost 0 bases, and 4 bases stayed unmatched. CDR1 and CDR2 from the germline V gene are KGHSH and LQKENI. This CDR3 contains 15 residues. CDR3 sequence: CASSTGTGSGNTIYF. CDR3 coding DNA: TGTGCCAGCTCCACCGGGACAGGCTCTGGAAACACCATATATTTT.

The genes are TRBV28 and TRBJ1-3; D ambiguous. Deletions cut 2 bases from V and 4 bases from J, with 9 bases between. The CDR3 covers 14 residues. Germline assignment: CDR1 MDHEN and CDR2 SYDVKM. The CDR3 reads CASSLSTAGNTIYF. In DNA, the CDR3 is TGTGCCAGCAGTTTAAGTACAGCAGGAAACACCATATATTTT.

This chain connects TRBV2 to TRBJ2-7; no clear D gene. The CDR3 has 12 residues. Trimming stripped 7 bases from V and 3 bases from J, with 10 bases between. Germline V gene data show CDR1 as SNHLY and CDR2 as FYNNEI. The CDR3 nucleotides read TGTGCCAGCATGAGAGACAACTACGAGCAGTACTTC. Protein product: CASMRDNYEQYF.

This clone was observed a handful of times. The chain employs TRBV5-1 and TRBJ1-5; 9 bases are shared with TRBD1. The CDR3 length is 14 residues. CDR1 and CDR2 from the germline V gene are SGHRS and YFSETQ. The trim removed 0 bases at V and 5 bases at J, leaving 0 bases unmatched. The DNA for the CDR3 is TGCGCCAGCAGCTTGGGGGACAGGGATCAGCCCCAGCATTTT. Encoded protein: CASSLGDRDQPQHF.

The CDR3 protein is CASSLNLATTWDTQYF. As DNA, the CDR3 is TGTGCCAGCAGCTTAAACCTCGCCACCACCTGGGATACGCAGTATTTT. The chain combines TRBV7-3 with TRBJ2-3, with no clear D. The CDR3 covers 16 residues. Per germline, CDR1 SGHTA and CDR2 FQGTGA. V lost 1 base and J 6 bases, leaving 17 bases between the germline ends.

The V and J genes are TRBV15 and TRBJ1-3, with a weak D call TRBD1 (5 bases). The CDR3 extends over 18 amino acids. V was trimmed by 2 bases and J by 3 bases, leaving 20 bases between them. Per germline, CDR1 LNHNV and CDR2 YYDKDF (reference sequence). The CDR3 DNA follows: TGTGCCACCAGCAGACTCCCCCCCGTCCAGGGAATTGGAAACACCATATATTTT. Encoded protein: CATSRLPPVQGIGNTIYF.

This sequence joins TRBV2 and TRBJ2-5; D may match TRBD1 or TRBD2 (6 bases each). Germline CDR1 and CDR2: SNHLY and FYNNEI. The CDR3 covers 14 residues. V was shortened by 6 bases and J by 5 bases, with 16 bases between the two germline ends. The DNA of the CDR3 is TGTGCCAGCAGGAAAACAGGGAGGTGGGAGACCCAGTACTTC. The encoded protein is CASRKTGRWETQYF.

The chain joins TRBV30 to TRBJ2-1, with D tentatively TRBD1 (6 bases). CDR3 length equals 13 residues. The V gene's germline CDR1 is GTSNPN and CDR2 SVGIG (reference sequence). V gave up 5 bases and J gave up 10 bases, with 18 bases separating them. In DNA, the CDR3 is TGTGCCTGGGAACCGGGACATAGGTCGGAGCAGTTCTTC. Its protein is CAWEPGHRSEQFF.

This clone showed up just a few times. The V call is TRBV28, the J call TRBJ1-4, with D uncertain. CDR1 and CDR2 (germline): MDHEN, SYDVKM. CDR3 length: 13 residues. Between the trimmed V and J ends, which lost 6 bases and 10 bases, there was a span of 15 bases. The CDR3 loop is CASRQYSGIKLFF. The CDR3 DNA reads TGTGCCAGCAGACAATACAGCGGAATAAAACTGTTTTTT.